The sequence of this T cell receptor beta chain was determined in a study of blood T cell repertoires in COVID-19. Study as a whole: COVID-19 samples collected from the United States, Italy and Spain covered acute and convalescent phases.

The CDR3 extends over 15 amino acids. V gave up 9 bases and J gave up 3 bases, with 21 bases separating them. Germline V gene data show CDR1 as SGHRS and CDR2 as YFSETQ. The table came from immunoSEQ multiplex PCR; TCRdb's copy has only in-frame clones and leaves some out. The sample has about 49,000 clones, approximately 80% seen once; the top ten hold about 39%. The sequencing sample was made of peripheral blood. The V call is TRBV5-1, the J call TRBJ2-5, with a tentative D call TRBD1 (6 bases). This clonotype originated in a man between 65 and 85 years old with active or convalescent COVID-19. CDR3 DNA sequence: TGCGCCACCTCTTCCCAGGGGACAAGTAAAGAGACCCAGTACTTC. Protein: CATSSQGTSKETQYF. The entire variable domain, with the rest obtained from reference TRBV5-1 and TRBJ2-5, is as follows: KAGVTQTPRYLIKTRGQQVTLSCSPISGHRSVSWYQQTPGQGLQFLFEYFSETQRNKGNFPGRFSGRQFSNSRSEMNVSTLELGDSALYLCATSSQGTSKETQYFGPGTRLLVL.